This TCR beta chain was sequenced for a study of blood T cell repertoires in COVID-19. Trimming took 4 bases from V and 7 from J, leaving 20 bases between them. The CDR3 runs 15 residues. Germline CDR1 is SGHAT and CDR2 is FQNNGV. This clone showed up just a few times. Assay used: immunoSEQ multiplex PCR; TCRdb lists only in-frame clones, some missing. The table includes around 190,000 clones, about 80% detected once. J is TRBJ2-7 and V is TRBV11-2; D might be TRBD2 (6 bases). What was sequenced was peripheral blood. The TCR originated in a man in his 60s with acute or convalescent COVID-19. The CDR3 spells CASSSNRGTAVEQYF. CDR3 sequence (DNA): TGTGCCAGCAGCTCCAATCGGGGGACTGCTGTGGAGCAGTACTTC.